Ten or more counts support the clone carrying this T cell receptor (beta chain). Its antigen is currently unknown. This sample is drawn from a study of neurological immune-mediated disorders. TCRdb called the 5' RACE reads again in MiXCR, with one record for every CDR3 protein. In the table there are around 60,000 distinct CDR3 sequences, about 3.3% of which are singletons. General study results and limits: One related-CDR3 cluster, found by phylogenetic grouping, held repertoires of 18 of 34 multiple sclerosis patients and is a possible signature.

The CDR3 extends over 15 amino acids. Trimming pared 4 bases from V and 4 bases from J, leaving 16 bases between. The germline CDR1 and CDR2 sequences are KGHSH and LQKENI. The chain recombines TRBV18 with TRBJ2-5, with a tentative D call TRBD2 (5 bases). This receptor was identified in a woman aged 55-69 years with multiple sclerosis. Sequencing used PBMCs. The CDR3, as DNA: TGTGCCAGCTCACGGCCCACTGGCCGGGGAGAGACCCAGTACTTC. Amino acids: CASSRPTGRGETQYF. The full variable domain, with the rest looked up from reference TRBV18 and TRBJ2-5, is NAGVMQNPRHLVRRRGQEARLRCSPMKGHSHVYWYRQLPEEGLKFMVYLQKENIIDESGMPKERFSAEFPKEGPSILRIQQVVRGDSAAYFCASSRPTGRGETQYFGPGTRLLVL.